This TCR beta chain was observed in a study of blood T cell repertoires in COVID-19. Study-wide context: Acute-phase and convalescent COVID-19 samples originated in the United States, Italy and Spain.

Trimming left V 2 bases short and J 5 bases short, with 9 bases between. In germline, CDR1 is KGHSH, CDR2 LQKENI. The CDR3 loop spans 13 amino acids. TCRdb's table, derived via immunoSEQ multiplex PCR, lists solely in-frame clones and lacks some. The sample yields approximately 140,000 clones, 80% to 90% seen once. V and J are TRBV18 and TRBJ2-5; D ambiguous. The sample taken for sequencing was PBMCs or T cells enriched from blood (not recorded which). The clonotype originates from a woman aged 45-59 years with acute COVID-19. Here the CDR3 reads CASSPLNRETQYF. CDR3 nucleotides: TGTGCCAGCTCACCATTAAATCGGGAGACCCAGTACTTC.